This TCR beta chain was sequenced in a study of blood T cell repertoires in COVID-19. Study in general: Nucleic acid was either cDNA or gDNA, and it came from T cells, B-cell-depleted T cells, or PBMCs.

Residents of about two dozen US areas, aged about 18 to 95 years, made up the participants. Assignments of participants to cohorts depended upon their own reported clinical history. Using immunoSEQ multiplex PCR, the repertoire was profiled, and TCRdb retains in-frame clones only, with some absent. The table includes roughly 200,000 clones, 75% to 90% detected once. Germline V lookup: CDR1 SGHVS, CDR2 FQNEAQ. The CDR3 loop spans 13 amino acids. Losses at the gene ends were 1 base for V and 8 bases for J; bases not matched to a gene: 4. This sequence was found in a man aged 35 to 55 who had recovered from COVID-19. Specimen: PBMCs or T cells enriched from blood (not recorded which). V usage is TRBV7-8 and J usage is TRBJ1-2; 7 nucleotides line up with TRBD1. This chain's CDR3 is CASSLDRGQGYTF. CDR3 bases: TGTGCCAGCAGCTTAGATAGGGGGCAAGGCTACACCTTC.